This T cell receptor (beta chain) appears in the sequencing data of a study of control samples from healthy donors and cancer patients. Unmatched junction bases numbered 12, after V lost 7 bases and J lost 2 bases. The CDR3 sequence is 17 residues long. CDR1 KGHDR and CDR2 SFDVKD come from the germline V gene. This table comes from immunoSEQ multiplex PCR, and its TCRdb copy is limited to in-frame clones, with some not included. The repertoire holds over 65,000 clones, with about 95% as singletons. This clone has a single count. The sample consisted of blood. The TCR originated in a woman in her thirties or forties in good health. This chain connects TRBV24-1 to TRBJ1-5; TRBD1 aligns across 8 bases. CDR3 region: CATRRDRSPIGNQPQHF. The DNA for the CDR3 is TGTGCCACCAGGAGGGACAGGTCTCCTATAGGCAATCAGCCCCAGCATTTT.